Following are 31 T cell receptor beta chains from one sample sequenced in a study of shared clonotypes between healthy human individuals (dated by TCRdb to 2019 to 2021). CD8 naive samples were obtained by positive selection for CCR7 among CD45RO-negative cells, yielding a CD45RA+CCR7+ population from which TemRA cells were excluded. Libraries came from the immunoSEQ multiplex PCR assay. What TCRdb holds here is the immuneACCESS table cut down to in-frame rearrangements. Part of the clones is not present; checked against another copy, under half of the missing clones reflect an unresolved V gene, and the others are unexplained. For this sample the table gives about 800,000 clones, of which 90% to 97% were detected only once. The ten largest clonotypes hold about 0.22% of the sample. Input material: naive CD8+ T cells sorted from blood. The sample's cell subset or site label is to be understood as: CD45RA+CCR7+. The receptors originated from a man aged 25 to 40 in good health.

The rearrangement links TRBV6-6 to TRBJ2-7; TRBD2 agrees at 8 bases. CDR1 MNHNY and CDR2 SVGAGI come from the germline V gene (reference sequence). V lost 3 bases and J lost 0; bases outside the gene matches: 4. This CDR3 spans 15 amino acids. This CDR3 is CASSYGGGNSYEQYF. CDR3 coding DNA: TGTGCCAGCAGTTATGGCGGGGGGAACTCCTACGAGCAGTACTTC.

The chain employs TRBV14 and TRBJ1-1, with a tentative D call TRBD1 (6 bases). CDR3 length: 15 residues. The V and J ends lost 4 bases and 1 base respectively, with 13 bases between them. Germline CDR1 and CDR2: SGHDN and FVKESK. The CDR3 bases are TGTGCCAGCAGCCTCCCCGGGGGGCCGAACACTGAAGCTTTCTTT. Protein sequence: CASSLPGGPNTEAFF.

This rearrangement joins TRBV7-2 to TRBJ2-7; 11 bases match TRBD2. Germline V lookup: CDR1 SGHTA, CDR2 FQGNSA. Trimming cost V 4 bases and J 7 bases; bases outside gene matches: 12. The CDR3 covers 16 residues. DNA for the CDR3: TGTGCCAGCAGCTCGGGACTAGCGGTTGGGGTGGATGAGCAGTACTTC. This gives the protein CASSSGLAVGVDEQYF.

The J gene is TRBJ2-7, the V gene TRBV11-2; 10 positions match TRBD2. CDR3 length: 17 amino acids. V was clipped by 5 bases and J by 2 bases; unmatched bases: 12. CDR1 SGHAT and CDR2 FQNNGV come from the germline V gene. CDR3 nucleotide sequence: TGTGCCAGCAGCGAATGGTCTAGCGGGAGTTTGGCCTACGAGCAGTACTTC. Protein: CASSEWSSGSLAYEQYF.

About this clone itself: The identical CDR3 is also encoded by other nucleotide sequences in the sample. The chain's CDR3 is CASSLGVEETQYF. The CDR3 DNA reads TGTGCCAGCAGCTTAGGGGTAGAAGAGACCCAGTACTTC. This chain links TRBV7-9 with TRBJ2-5, with no clear D. Trimming left V 1 base short and J 3 bases short, with 6 bases between. CDR1 and CDR2 from the germline V gene are SEHNR and FQNEAQ (reference sequence). This CDR3 has 13 residues.

This rearrangement joins TRBV4-1 to TRBJ2-1; 8 bases are a match to TRBD2. This CDR3 has 16 amino acids. Per the germline V gene, CDR1 is MGHRA and CDR2 is YSYEKL. The ends lost 0 bases at V and 5 bases at J; junction bases unmatched: 6. CDR3 in DNA: TGCGCCAGCAGCCAAGAATCAGCGGGAGCCCACAATGAGCAGTTCTTC. It encodes CASSQESAGAHNEQFF.

The chain combines TRBV7-9 with TRBJ1-5, with D hard to call. Germline V gene data show CDR1 as SEHNR and CDR2 as FQNEAQ (reference sequence). The CDR3 extends over 15 amino acids. Trimming took 5 bases from V and 2 from J, leaving 13 bases between them. DNA for the CDR3: TGTGCCAGCAGCCTCGGGGAGGGAGGCAATCAGCCCCAGCATTTT. Amino acid sequence: CASSLGEGGNQPQHF.

V and J are TRBV27 and TRBJ1-2; 9 nucleotides align to TRBD1. V lost 5 bases and J lost 6; bases outside the gene matches: 7. The CDR3 runs 14 residues. Germline CDR1 reads MNHEY; CDR2 reads SMNVEV (reference sequence). This CDR3 reads CASSLGQGVNGYTF. Here the CDR3 DNA reads TGTGCCAGCAGTCTGGGACAGGGTGTGAATGGCTACACCTTC.

The chain carries TRBV7-9 and TRBJ2-1, with a possible D match to TRBD2 (5 bases). There are 14 residues in the CDR3. The V gene lost 5 bases and the J gene lost 9 bases, with 17 bases spanning the gap. Germline lookup yields CDR1 SEHNR and CDR2 FQNEAQ (reference sequence). CDR3 DNA sequence: TGTGCCAGCAGCCTTAGCGATCGATCGGGTGAGCAGTTCTTC. Protein: CASSLSDRSGEQFF.

Of note for this clone: Relative to the germline gene, one junction end is altered; a read error may explain this. The chain uses TRBV29-1 and TRBJ2-5; D gene uncertain. Germline CDR1 is SQVTM and CDR2 is ANQGSEA. The CDR3 is 10 residues long. CDR3 sequence reads: CSVDQETQYF. CDR3 sequence (DNA): TGCAGCGTTGACCAGGAGACCCAGTACTTC.

As regards this clone: Relative to the germline gene, one junction end is altered; a read error may explain this. This rearrangement joins TRBV27 to TRBJ1-1; TRBD1 matches 7 bases. The CDR3 sequence is 15 residues long. CDR1 and CDR2 from the germline V gene are MNHEY and SMNVEV (reference sequence). CDR3 sequence reads: CASSPIPGQNSEAFF. The CDR3 DNA reads TGTGCCAGCAGTCCAATTCCGGGACAGAACTCTGAAGCTTTCTTT.

This chain links TRBV29-1 with TRBJ2-3, with 7 nucleotides matching TRBD2. The length of the CDR3 is 15 residues. V was clipped by 0 bases and J by 0 bases; unmatched bases: 3. The germline V gene encodes CDR1 SQVTM and CDR2 ANQGSEA. The CDR3 is CSVEERAGSTDTQYF. CDR3 DNA sequence: TGCAGCGTTGAAGAGAGAGCGGGGAGCACAGATACGCAGTATTTT.

This clone was picked up one time. The chain has TRBV27 and TRBJ2-1, with 11 bases fitting TRBD2. The CDR3 contains 16 residues. The germline gives CDR1 MNHEY, CDR2 SMNVEV (reference sequence). Trimming at V came to 8 bases and at J to 0 bases, leaving 6 bases not matched to a gene. CDR3 amino acids: CASARTSGYSYNEQFF. The DNA for the CDR3 is TGTGCCAGCGCCCGGACTAGCGGGTACTCCTACAATGAGCAGTTCTTC.

The V call is TRBV9, the J call TRBJ2-2; no clear D. CDR1 and CDR2 (germline): SGDLS, YYNGEE. V lost 5 bases to trimming and J lost 7 bases, with 6 bases between them. The CDR3 totals 11 residues. CDR3 amino acids: CASRAGGELFF. CDR3 in DNA: TGTGCCAGCAGGGCAGGCGGGGAGCTGTTTTTT. The variable domain in full, with the rest retrieved from reference TRBV9 and TRBJ2-2, is DSGVTQTPKHLITATGQRVTLRCSPRSGDLSVYWYQQSLDQGLQFLIQYYNGEERAKGNILERFSAQQFPDLHSELNLSSLELGDSALYFCASRAGGELFFGEGSRLTVL.

The CDR3 sequence: CASGRVGEGTEAFF. The CDR3 bases are TGCGCCAGCGGTCGGGTAGGGGAGGGTACTGAAGCTTTCTTT. The V and J genes are TRBV4-1 and TRBJ1-1; D perhaps matches TRBD1 (5 bases). The germline CDR1 and CDR2 sequences are MGHRA and YSYEKL. This CDR3 region has 14 residues. Trimming shortened V by 8 bases and J by 5 bases, and 18 bases separated the two germline ends.

The rearrangement joins TRBV29-1 to TRBJ1-1; D is unclear. Trimming pared 3 bases from V and 7 bases from J, leaving 12 bases between. CDR3 length: 12 residues. The germline CDR1 and CDR2 sequences are SQVTM and ANQGSEA. This chain's CDR3 is CSVERARFEAFF. In nucleotides, the CDR3 is TGCAGCGTTGAGCGGGCGAGGTTTGAAGCTTTCTTT.

CDR3 sequence reads: CASSMGGGGYTF. The CDR3 DNA sequence: TGTGCCAGCAGCATGGGCGGTGGAGGCTACACCTTC. V usage is TRBV7-2 and J usage is TRBJ1-2; D uncertain. Germline CDR1 is SGHTA and CDR2 is FQGNSA. The ends were cut back, 5 bases at V and 8 bases at J, with 12 bases in the middle. This CDR3 has 12 amino acids. Complete variable domain (other parts from reference TRBV7-2 and TRBJ1-2): GAGVSQSPSNKVTEKGKDVELRCDPISGHTALYWYRQSLGQGLEFLIYFQGNSAPDKSGLPSDRFSAERTGGSVSTLTIQRTQQEDSAVYLCASSMGGGGYTFGSGTRLTVV.

The rearrangement uses TRBV28 and TRBJ2-7; D not certain. The V gene's germline CDR1 is MDHEN and CDR2 SYDVKM. V shed 3 bases and J shed 4 bases, with 16 bases lying between them. The CDR3 is 15 amino acids. This CDR3 reads CASSFSRVSNYEQYF. The CDR3 coding sequence is TGTGCCAGCAGTTTCTCCCGGGTTTCTAATTACGAGCAGTACTTC.

This chain links TRBV28 with TRBJ2-5; D unresolved. Germline CDR1 and CDR2: MDHEN and SYDVKM. The length of the CDR3 is 16 residues. The V gene lost 1 base and the J gene lost 3 bases, with 15 bases spanning the gap. The CDR3 region has the DNA TGTGCCAGCAGTTTATATAGGTCCGGCGGCAAAGAGACCCAGTACTTC. It yields the protein CASSLYRSGGKETQYF. The variable domain in full, completed from reference TRBV28 and TRBJ2-5, reads DVKVTQSSRYLVKRTGEKVFLECVQDMDHENMFWYRQDPGLGLRLIYFSYDVKMKEKGDIPEGYSVSREKKERFSLILESASTNQTSMYLCASSLYRSGGKETQYFGPGTRLLVL.

CDR3: CASRRAGTVAGEQYF. The CDR3 nucleotides are TGTGCCAGTAGGAGGGCGGGGACAGTGGCTGGCGAGCAGTACTTC. The chain has TRBV19 and TRBJ2-7, with D tentatively TRBD1 (7 bases). Germline values: CDR1 LNHDA, CDR2 SQIVND (reference sequence). The CDR3 loop spans 15 amino acids. The V end was cut by 6 bases, the J end by 6 bases, with 21 bases between. Variable domain in full (rest from reference TRBV19 and TRBJ2-7): DGGITQSPKYLFRKEGQNVTLSCEQNLNHDAMYWYRQDPGQGLRLIYYSQIVNDFQKGDIAEGYSVSREKKESFPLTVTSAQKNPTAFYLCASRRAGTVAGEQYFGPGTRLTVT.

The V gene is TRBV11-2, the J gene TRBJ2-3; D not certain. The CDR3 consists of 15 residues. The ends were cut back, 3 bases at V and 2 bases at J, with 12 bases in the middle. The germline V gene encodes CDR1 SGHAT and CDR2 FQNNGV. CDR3 amino acids: CASSLMPLHTDTQYF. In DNA form, the CDR3 reads TGTGCCAGCAGCTTGATGCCCCTCCACACAGATACGCAGTATTTT.

The V and J genes are TRBV5-6 and TRBJ1-1; no clear D gene. Trimming took off 5 bases at V and 1 base at J, with 12 bases between the two ends. The CDR3 spans 14 residues. In germline, CDR1 is SGHDT, CDR2 YYEEEE. CDR3 coding DNA: TGTGCCAGCAGTTCCGGAAGGGCGAACACTGAAGCTTTCTTT. Encoded protein: CASSSGRANTEAFF.

The rearrangement joins TRBV25-1 to TRBJ1-1, with 9 bases fitting TRBD1. This CDR3 contains 14 residues. V lost 8 bases to trimming and J lost 2 bases; unmatched junction nucleotides: 6. Germline CDR1 is MGHDK and CDR2 is SYGVNS. The CDR3 sequence is CASQQGARNTEAFF. CDR3 DNA sequence: TGTGCCAGCCAACAGGGGGCGCGCAACACTGAAGCTTTCTTT.

This chain joins TRBV28 and TRBJ2-7; TRBD2 aligns across 7 bases. The V segment lost 2 bases and the J segment 5 bases; nucleotides outside the gene matches: 9. The CDR3 totals 15 residues. Germline CDR1 reads MDHEN; CDR2 reads SYDVKM. The CDR3 loop reads CASSLEGGRAHEQYF. Written as DNA, the CDR3 is TGTGCCAGCAGTTTAGAGGGCGGGAGAGCCCACGAGCAGTACTTC.

This chain uses TRBV28 with TRBJ2-1, with a weak D call TRBD2 (6 bases). The CDR3 has 14 amino acids. V dropped 3 bases and J dropped 4 bases, with 10 bases sitting between them. Germline values: CDR1 MDHEN, CDR2 SYDVKM. CDR3 protein: CASSFFGTYNEQFF. The CDR3 DNA reads as TGTGCCAGCAGTTTCTTCGGGACTTACAATGAGCAGTTCTTC.

The rearrangement uses TRBV6-4 and TRBJ2-1; 13 nucleotides match TRBD2. The CDR3 is 17 amino acids. The V and J ends lost 0 bases and 10 bases, in that order; junction bases with no gene match: 9. Per the germline V gene, CDR1 is MRHNA and CDR2 is SNTAGT. In DNA form, the CDR3 reads TGTGCCAGCAGTGACTCCCGGACTAGCGGGAGCCCCCCCGAGCAGTTCTTC. Protein: CASSDSRTSGSPPEQFF.

The J gene is TRBJ2-7, the V gene TRBV7-8, with TRBD1 matching over 11 bases. The CDR3 has 17 residues. The germline V gene encodes CDR1 SGHVS and CDR2 FQNEAQ. With V trimmed by 1 base and J by 2 bases, 7 bases remained unmatched. The CDR3 spells CASSLVVLGQGAYEQYF. The CDR3 DNA sequence: TGTGCCAGCAGCTTAGTGGTTTTGGGACAGGGGGCCTACGAGCAGTACTTC.

The chain recombines TRBV7-9 with TRBJ2-7; D is unresolved. Trimming removed 3 bases from V and 0 bases from J, with 15 bases in between. Germline CDR1 SEHNR, CDR2 FQNEAQ (reference sequence). The CDR3 is 16 amino acids. The DNA for the CDR3 is TGTGCCAGCAGCTTTCCTTCTACGACGAGCTCCTACGAGCAGTACTTC. It encodes CASSFPSTTSSYEQYF.

The chain has TRBV4-1 and TRBJ2-1; the match to TRBD2 covers 8 bases. After removal of 6 bases from V and 0 bases from J, the junction contained 4 bases not matched to a gene. Germline V gene sequence: CDR1 MGHRA, CDR2 YSYEKL. This CDR3 contains 15 residues. CDR3 sequence (DNA): TGCGCCAGCAGTGGCACTAGCGGCTCCTACAATGAGCAGTTCTTC. This encodes CASSGTSGSYNEQFF.

This CDR3 reads CSVVKQGDHTGELFF. CDR3 DNA sequence: TGCAGCGTTGTCAAACAGGGTGACCACACCGGGGAGCTGTTTTTT. The J gene is TRBJ2-2, the V gene TRBV29-1; possibly TRBD1 for D (6 bases). The ends were cut back, 4 bases at V and 3 bases at J, with 15 bases in the middle. The germline CDR1 and CDR2 sequences are SQVTM and ANQGSEA. The CDR3 runs 15 residues.

The chain carries TRBV5-4 and TRBJ2-7; TRBD2 is a possible D gene (6 bases). The CDR3 sequence is 15 residues long. Germline-derived CDR1 and CDR2 are SGHNT and YYREEE (reference sequence). The V end lost 4 bases, the J end lost 4 bases, and 18 bases lay between the germline ends. The DNA of the CDR3 is TGTGCCAGCAGCCCCGGACTGGAGGAGGGTTACGAGCAGTACTTC. It translates to CASSPGLEEGYEQYF.